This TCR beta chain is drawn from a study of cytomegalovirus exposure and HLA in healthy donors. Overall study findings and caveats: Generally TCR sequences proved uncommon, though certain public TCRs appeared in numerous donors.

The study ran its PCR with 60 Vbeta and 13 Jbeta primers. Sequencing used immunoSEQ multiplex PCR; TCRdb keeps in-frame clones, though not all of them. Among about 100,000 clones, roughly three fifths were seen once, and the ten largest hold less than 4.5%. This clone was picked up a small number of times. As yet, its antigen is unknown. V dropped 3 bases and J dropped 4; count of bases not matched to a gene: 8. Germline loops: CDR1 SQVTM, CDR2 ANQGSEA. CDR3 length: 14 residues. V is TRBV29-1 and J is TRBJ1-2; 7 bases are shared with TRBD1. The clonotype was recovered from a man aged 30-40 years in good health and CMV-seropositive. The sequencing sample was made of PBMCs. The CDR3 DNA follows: TGCAGCGTTGACGCTGGGACAGTAGGCTATGGCTACACCTTC. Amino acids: CSVDAGTVGYGYTF.